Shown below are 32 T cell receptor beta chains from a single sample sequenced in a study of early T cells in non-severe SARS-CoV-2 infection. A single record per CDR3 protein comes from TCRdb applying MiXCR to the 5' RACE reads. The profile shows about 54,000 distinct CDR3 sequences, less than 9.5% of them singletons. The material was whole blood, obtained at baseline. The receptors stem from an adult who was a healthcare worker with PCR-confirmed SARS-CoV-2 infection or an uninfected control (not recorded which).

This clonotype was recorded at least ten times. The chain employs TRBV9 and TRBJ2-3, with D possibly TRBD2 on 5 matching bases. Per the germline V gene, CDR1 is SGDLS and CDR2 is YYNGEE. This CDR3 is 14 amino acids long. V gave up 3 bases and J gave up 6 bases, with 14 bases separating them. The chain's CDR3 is CASSDSKTGDTQYF. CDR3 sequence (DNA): TGTGCCAGCAGCGATTCCAAAACGGGGGATACGCAGTATTTT.

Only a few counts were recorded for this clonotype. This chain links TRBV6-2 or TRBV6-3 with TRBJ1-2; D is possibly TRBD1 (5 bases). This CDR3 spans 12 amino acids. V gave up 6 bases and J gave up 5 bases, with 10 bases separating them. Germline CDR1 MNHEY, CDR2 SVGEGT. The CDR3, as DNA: TGTGCCAGCAGCCGGGGCGCTTATGGCTACACCTTC. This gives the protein CASSRGAYGYTF.

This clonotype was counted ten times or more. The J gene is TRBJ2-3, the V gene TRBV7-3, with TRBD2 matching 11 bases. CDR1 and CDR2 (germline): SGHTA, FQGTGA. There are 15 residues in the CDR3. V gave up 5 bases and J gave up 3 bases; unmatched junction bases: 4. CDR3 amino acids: CASSPTSGRTDTQYF. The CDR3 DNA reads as TGTGCCAGCAGCCCTACTAGCGGGAGAACAGATACGCAGTATTTT.

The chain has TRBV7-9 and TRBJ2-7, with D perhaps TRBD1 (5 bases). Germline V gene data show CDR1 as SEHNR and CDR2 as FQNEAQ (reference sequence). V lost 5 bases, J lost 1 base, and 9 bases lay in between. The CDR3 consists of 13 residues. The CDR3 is CASSPRQSYEQYF. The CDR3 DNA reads TGTGCCAGCAGCCCCAGACAGTCCTACGAGCAGTACTTC.

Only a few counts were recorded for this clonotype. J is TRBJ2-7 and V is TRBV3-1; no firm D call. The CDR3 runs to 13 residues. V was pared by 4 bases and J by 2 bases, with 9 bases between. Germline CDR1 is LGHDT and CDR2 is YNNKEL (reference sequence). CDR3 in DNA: TGTGCCAGCAGCCCCCAGGTGGCCTACGAGCAGTACTTC. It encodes CASSPQVAYEQYF.

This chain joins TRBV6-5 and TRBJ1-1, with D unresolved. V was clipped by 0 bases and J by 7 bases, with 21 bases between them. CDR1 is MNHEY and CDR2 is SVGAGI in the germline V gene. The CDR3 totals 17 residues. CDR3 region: CASSYSKGSVRTLEAFF. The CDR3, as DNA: TGTGCCAGCAGTTACTCGAAAGGTTCAGTTCGAACACTTGAAGCTTTCTTT.

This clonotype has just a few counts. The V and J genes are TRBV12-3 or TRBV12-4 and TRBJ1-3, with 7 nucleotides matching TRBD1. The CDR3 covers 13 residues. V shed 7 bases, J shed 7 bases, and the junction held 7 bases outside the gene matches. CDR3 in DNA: TGTGCCAGCACCCAGGGGGAGGTCAACACCATATATTTT. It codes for CASTQGEVNTIYF.

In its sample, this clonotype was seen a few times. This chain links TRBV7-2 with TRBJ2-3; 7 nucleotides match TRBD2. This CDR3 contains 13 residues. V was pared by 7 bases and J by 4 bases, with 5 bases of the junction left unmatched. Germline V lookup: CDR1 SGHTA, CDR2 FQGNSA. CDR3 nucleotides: TGTGCCAGCACCATTCTAGCGGCAGATACGCAGTATTTT. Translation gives CASTILAADTQYF. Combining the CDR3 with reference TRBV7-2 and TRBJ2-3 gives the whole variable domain GAGVSQSPSNKVTEKGKDVELRCDPISGHTALYWYRQSLGQGLEFLIYFQGNSAPDKSGLPSDRFSAERTGGSVSTLTIQRTQQEDSAVYLCASTILAADTQYFGPGTRLTVL.

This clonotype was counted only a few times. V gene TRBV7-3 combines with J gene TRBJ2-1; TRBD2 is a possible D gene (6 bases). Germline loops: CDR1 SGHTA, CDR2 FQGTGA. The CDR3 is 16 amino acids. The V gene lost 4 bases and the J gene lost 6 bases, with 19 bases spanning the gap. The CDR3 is CASSSGGKGKGNEQFF. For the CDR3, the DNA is TGTGCCAGCAGCTCCGGAGGGAAGGGAAAAGGCAATGAGCAGTTCTTC.

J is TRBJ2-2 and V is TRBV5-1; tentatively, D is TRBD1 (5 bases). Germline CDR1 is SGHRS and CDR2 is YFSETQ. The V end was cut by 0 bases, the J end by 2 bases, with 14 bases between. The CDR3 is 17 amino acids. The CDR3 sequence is CASSLEAGNINTGELFF. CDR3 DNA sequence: TGCGCCAGCAGCTTGGAAGCAGGGAACATTAACACCGGGGAGCTGTTTTTT. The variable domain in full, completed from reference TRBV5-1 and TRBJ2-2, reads KAGVTQTPRYLIKTRGQQVTLSCSPISGHRSVSWYQQTPGQGLQFLFEYFSETQRNKGNFPGRFSGRQFSNSRSEMNVSTLELGDSALYLCASSLEAGNINTGELFFGEGSRLTVL.

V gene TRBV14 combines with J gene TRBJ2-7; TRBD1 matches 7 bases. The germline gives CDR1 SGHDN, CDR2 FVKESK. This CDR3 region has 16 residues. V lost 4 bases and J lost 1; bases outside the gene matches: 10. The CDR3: CASSRHTGTDSYEQYF. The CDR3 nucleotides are TGTGCCAGCAGCCGACACACCGGGACAGATTCCTACGAGCAGTACTTC.

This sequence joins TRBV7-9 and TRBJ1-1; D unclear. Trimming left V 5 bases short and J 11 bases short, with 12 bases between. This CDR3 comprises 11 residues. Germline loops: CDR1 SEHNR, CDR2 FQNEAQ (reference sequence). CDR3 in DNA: TGTGCCAGCAGCCGGCAGCTGGAGGCTTTCTTT. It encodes CASSRQLEAFF.

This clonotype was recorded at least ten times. DNA for the CDR3: TGTGCCAGCAGTGTGGCAGCGGATGAAAAACTGTTTTTT. Translated, it gives CASSVAADEKLFF. The chain uses TRBV25-1 and TRBJ1-4, with unresolved D. The CDR3 extends over 13 amino acids. Per germline, CDR1 MGHDK and CDR2 SYGVNS. The V gene lost 4 bases and the J gene lost 6 bases, with 9 bases spanning the gap.

This CDR3 reads CASSSTRGEQYF. Here the CDR3 DNA reads TGTGCCAGCAGCTCGACTAGGGGTGAGCAGTACTTC. The gene calls are TRBV7-9 and TRBJ2-7; weak D call: TRBD2 (6 bases). The length of the CDR3 is 12 residues. Trimming removed 4 bases from V and 7 bases from J, with 11 bases in between. The germline CDR1 and CDR2 sequences are SEHNR and FQNEAQ (reference sequence).

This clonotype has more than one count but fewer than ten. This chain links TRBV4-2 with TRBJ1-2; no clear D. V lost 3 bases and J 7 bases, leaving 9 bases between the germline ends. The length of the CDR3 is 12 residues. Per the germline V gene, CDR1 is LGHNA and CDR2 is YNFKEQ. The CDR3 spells CASSHWGSGYTF. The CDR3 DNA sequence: TGTGCCAGCAGCCACTGGGGATCTGGCTACACCTTC.

The CDR3 reads CASSLAPQGPIGEQYF. In DNA, the CDR3 is TGTGCCAGCAGCTTAGCCCCGCAGGGCCCGATAGGCGAGCAGTACTTC. The chain is built from TRBV11-2 and TRBJ2-7; possibly TRBD1 for D (5 bases). V gave up 1 base and J gave up 6 bases, with 19 bases separating them. Germline V CDR1 and CDR2: SGHAT, FQNNGV. The CDR3 extends over 16 amino acids.

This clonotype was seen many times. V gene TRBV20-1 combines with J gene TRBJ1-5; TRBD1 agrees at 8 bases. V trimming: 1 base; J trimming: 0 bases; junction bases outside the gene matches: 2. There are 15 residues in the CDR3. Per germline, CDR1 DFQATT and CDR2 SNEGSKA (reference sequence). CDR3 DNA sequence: TGCAGTGCTAGAGTTGGGACAGGTAGCAATCAGCCCCAGCATTTT. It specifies CSARVGTGSNQPQHF.

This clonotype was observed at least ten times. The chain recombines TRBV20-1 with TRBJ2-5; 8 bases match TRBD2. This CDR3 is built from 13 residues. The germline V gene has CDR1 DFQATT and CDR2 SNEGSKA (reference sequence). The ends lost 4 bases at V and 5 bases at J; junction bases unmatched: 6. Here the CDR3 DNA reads TGCAGTGCTATGACTAGCGTCGAGGAGACCCAGTACTTC. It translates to CSAMTSVEETQYF.

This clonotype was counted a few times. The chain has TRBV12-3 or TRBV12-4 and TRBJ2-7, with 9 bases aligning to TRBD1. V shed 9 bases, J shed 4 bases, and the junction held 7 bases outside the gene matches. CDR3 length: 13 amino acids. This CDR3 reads CASQTGQGYEQYF. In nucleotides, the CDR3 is TGTGCCAGTCAAACGGGACAGGGTTACGAGCAGTACTTC.

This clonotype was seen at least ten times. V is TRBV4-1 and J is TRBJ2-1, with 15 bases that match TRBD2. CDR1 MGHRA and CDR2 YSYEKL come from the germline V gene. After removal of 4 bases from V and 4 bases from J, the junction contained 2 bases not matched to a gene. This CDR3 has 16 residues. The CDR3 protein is CASSRGTSGRYNEQFF. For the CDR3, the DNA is TGCGCCAGCAGCCGTGGGACTAGCGGGAGGTACAATGAGCAGTTCTTC.

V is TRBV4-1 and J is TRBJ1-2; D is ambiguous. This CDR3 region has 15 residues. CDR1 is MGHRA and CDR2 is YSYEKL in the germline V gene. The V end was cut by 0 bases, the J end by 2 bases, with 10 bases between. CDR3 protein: CASSQDPGVNYGYTF. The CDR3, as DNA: TGCGCCAGCAGCCAAGATCCAGGCGTGAACTATGGCTACACCTTC.

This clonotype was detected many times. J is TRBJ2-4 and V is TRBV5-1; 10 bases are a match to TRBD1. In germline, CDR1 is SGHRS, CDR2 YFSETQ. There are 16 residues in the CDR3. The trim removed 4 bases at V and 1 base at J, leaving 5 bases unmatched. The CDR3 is CASSTGTGDAKNIQYF. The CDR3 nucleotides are TGCGCCAGCAGCACCGGGACAGGGGATGCCAAAAACATTCAGTACTTC.

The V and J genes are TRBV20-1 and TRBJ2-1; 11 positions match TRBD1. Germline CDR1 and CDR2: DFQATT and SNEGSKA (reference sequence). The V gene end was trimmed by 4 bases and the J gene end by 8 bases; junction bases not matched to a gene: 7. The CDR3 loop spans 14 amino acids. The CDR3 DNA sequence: TGCAGTGCTACGAACGGACAGGGGGCGGATGAGCAGTTCTTC. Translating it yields CSATNGQGADEQFF.

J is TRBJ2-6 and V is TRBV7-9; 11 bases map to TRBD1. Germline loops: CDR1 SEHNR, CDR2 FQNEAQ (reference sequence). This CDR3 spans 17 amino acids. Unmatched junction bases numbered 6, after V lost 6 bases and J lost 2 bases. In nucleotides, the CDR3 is TGTGCCAGCAGTCCAGGACAGGGGGCTGCTGGGGCCAACGTCCTGACTTTC. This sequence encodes CASSPGQGAAGANVLTF. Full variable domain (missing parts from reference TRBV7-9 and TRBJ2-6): DTGVSQNPRHKITKRGQNVTFRCDPISEHNRLYWYRQTLGQGPEFLTYFQNEAQLEKSRLLSDRFSAERPKGSFSTLEIQRTEQGDSAMYLCASSPGQGAAGANVLTFGAGSRLTVL.

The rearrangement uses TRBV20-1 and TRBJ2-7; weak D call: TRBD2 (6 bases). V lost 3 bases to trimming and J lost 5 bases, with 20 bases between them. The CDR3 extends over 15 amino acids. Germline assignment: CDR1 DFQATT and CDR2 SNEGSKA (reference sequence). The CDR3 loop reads CSASSVRDPHHEQYF. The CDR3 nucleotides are TGCAGTGCTAGCTCGGTGCGGGACCCCCACCACGAGCAGTACTTC.

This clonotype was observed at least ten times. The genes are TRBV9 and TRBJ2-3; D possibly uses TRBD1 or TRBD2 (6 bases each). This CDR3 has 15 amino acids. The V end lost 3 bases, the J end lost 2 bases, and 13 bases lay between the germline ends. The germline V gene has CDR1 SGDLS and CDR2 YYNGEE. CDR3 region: CASSAEGGPTDTQYF. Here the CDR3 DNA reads TGTGCCAGCAGCGCTGAGGGGGGCCCCACAGATACGCAGTATTTT.

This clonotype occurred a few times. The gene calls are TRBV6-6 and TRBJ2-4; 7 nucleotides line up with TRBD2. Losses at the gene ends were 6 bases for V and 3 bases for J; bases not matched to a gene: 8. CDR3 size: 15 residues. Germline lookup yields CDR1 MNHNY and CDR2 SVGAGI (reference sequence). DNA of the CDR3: TGTGCCAGCAGACCCAGAGCGGGGATCAAAAACATTCAGTACTTC. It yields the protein CASRPRAGIKNIQYF.

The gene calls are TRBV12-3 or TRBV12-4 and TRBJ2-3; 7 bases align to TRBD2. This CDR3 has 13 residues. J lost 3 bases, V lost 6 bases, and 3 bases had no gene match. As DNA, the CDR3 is TGTGCCAGCAGACCCGGGGGGACAGATACGCAGTATTTT. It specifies CASRPGGTDTQYF.

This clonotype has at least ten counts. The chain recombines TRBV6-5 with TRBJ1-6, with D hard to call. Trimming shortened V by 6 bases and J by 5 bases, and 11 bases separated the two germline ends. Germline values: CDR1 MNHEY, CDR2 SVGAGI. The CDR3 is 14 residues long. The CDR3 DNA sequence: TGTGCCAGCAGACCTCCAAGAGATAATTCACCCCTCCACTTT. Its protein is CASRPPRDNSPLHF.

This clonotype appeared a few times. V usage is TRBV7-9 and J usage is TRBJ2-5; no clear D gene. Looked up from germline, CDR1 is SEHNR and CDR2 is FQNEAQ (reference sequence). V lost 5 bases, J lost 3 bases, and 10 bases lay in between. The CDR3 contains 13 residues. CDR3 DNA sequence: TGTGCCAGCAGCGAAACCGAAAAAGAGACCCAGTACTTC. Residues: CASSETEKETQYF.

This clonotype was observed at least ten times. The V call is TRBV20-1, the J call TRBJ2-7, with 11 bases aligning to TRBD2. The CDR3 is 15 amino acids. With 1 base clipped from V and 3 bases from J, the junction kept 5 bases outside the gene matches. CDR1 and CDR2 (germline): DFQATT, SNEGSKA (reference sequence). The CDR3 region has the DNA TGCAGTGCTAGAGGTCCGGGACTAGCGGTCTACGAGCAGTACTTC. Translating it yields CSARGPGLAVYEQYF.

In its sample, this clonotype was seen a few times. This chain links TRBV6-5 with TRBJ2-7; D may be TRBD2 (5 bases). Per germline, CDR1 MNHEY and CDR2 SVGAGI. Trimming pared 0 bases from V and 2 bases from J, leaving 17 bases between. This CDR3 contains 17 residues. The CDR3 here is CASSYSMAASFPYEQYF. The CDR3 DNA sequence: TGTGCCAGCAGTTACTCGATGGCGGCTAGCTTCCCCTACGAGCAGTACTTC.